This TCR beta chain was captured by sequencing in a study of identical twins listed by TCRdb under 2016. About the full investigation: To test whether fetal clonotypes persist, the study used deep sequencing on TCR alpha and beta repertoires from monozygotic twins, unrelated adults of various ages, and cord blood. To rule out contamination, the twin experiments were replicated at different times with different library preparation protocols. What the research found in general, with its limitations: Fewer insertions were carried by abundant cord blood beta clonotypes, a similar but weaker trend appeared in young adult naive repertoires, and no such trend appeared in memory repertoires. Invariant T cells such as MAIT and iNKT could partly confound zero-insertion analyses, although diverse VJ usage argued against such confounding for most clonotypes. Compared with coincidental sharing between unrelated individuals, an excess of low generation-probability sequences was observed among out-of-frame TCR alpha sequences shared between twins. The excess sharing between twins in beta out-of-frame sequences was weaker because fewer shared sequences reduced the signal-to-noise ratio. In monozygotic twins, out-of-frame TCR alpha sharing was systematically underestimated by recombination models, although the models agreed with sharing between unrelated individuals. Because the same donors could not be followed over many years, conclusions were based on cross-sectional statistical analysis.

Library preparation used 5' RACE. TCRdb shows the sequencer as Illumina HiSeq 2000. Template switching added a universal primer binding site, and the final cDNA carried a unique molecular identifier that allowed TCR cDNA molecules to be counted accurately. First-strand cDNA for TCR alpha and beta chains was synthesized from specific primers in the conserved constant-segment region. To control for contamination, every cDNA library carried two barcodes: a SMART-Mk sample barcode plus Illumina barcodes. Two successive PCR steps introduced TruSeq adapter sequences along with Illumina sample barcodes. Sequencing of the TCR alpha and beta cDNA libraries was done on the Illumina HiSeq platform using custom primers. As for the original processing: Raw reads were processed with MiGEC to extract unique molecular identifiers, and MiXCR was used to determine CDR3 positions. For each individual, recombination models were inferred using an EM algorithm with the repgenHMM and IGoR tools. The tcR package in R was used for shared clonotype analysis, with sharing normalized by the product of cloneset sizes. Out-of-frame nonproductive sequences were analyzed to study raw recombination free of thymic and clonal selection effects. TCRdb reprocessed the public reads (quality trimming at Q25 with fastp, clone calling with MiXCR) and kept in-frame beta chains. Here each entry gathers all rows of one CDR3 protein and keeps the most common genes and DNA. None of the V and J calls come from the authors' own analysis; TCRdb made them. The sample data list hundreds of thousands of distinct CDR3 sequences, and 8% to 9% of these were observed just once. Jointly, the top ten make up 0.98% of the sample.

Only healthy Caucasian donors were included. Three pairs of female monozygotic twins, all aged roughly 18 to 29 years, were included in the twin cohort. The RNA used for TCR libraries was isolated from peripheral blood mononuclear cells. This clonotype was counted ten times or more. Its antigen is currently not known. Base qualities are missing; no much larger clone stands one base away. From cysteine to phenylalanine, the CDR3 is 14 amino acids long. Of the read, only the CDR3 DNA is kept; its 42 bases are in frame from base 1. CDR1 and CDR2 are read off the germline V gene as LGHNA and YSLEER. The junction carries 14 bases between V and J, which are trimmed by 3 bases and 5 bases respectively. These records were also assigned to another study, of yellow fever vaccine responses in identical twins. The second source states: The T cell response to vaccination in identical twins was reported by the authors to appear partly convergent and partly personalized. The study precisely tracked vaccine-responding T cell clones in identical twins.

This sequence was found in a woman younger than 35 in good health. Here the chain combines TRBV4-3 and TRBJ2-7; 5 matching bases give a weak D call of TRBD1. Sequencing was performed on PBMCs. The DNA is as follows: TGCGCCAGCAGCCAGGGGCCCCTGACGAACGAGCAGTACTTC. This codes for CASSQGPLTNEQYF.